The 18 T cell receptor beta chains reported below all come from one sample, sequenced in a study of blood T cell repertoires in COVID-19. This table comes from immunoSEQ multiplex PCR, and its TCRdb copy is limited to in-frame clones, with some not included. The repertoire has about 140,000 clones, 75% to 80% of them found once; the top ten carry about 3.2%. The sample taken for sequencing was PBMCs or T cells enriched from blood (not recorded which). The receptors shown here come from a woman in her 50s who had recovered from COVID-19.

The gene calls are TRBV7-9 and TRBJ2-2; 9 bases align to TRBD2. Trimming removed 0 bases from V and 6 bases from J; junction bases left unmatched: 2. The V gene's germline CDR1 is SEHNR and CDR2 FQNEAQ (reference sequence). The length of the CDR3 is 15 residues. CDR3 nucleotides: TGTGCCAGCAGCTTAGCAGGGACTAGCTCCGGGGAGCTGTTTTTT. Amino acid sequence: CASSLAGTSSGELFF.

The chain's CDR3 is CASSVAAGELFF. The DNA of the CDR3 is TGTGCCAGCAGCGTAGCCGCCGGGGAGCTGTTTTTT. The V gene is TRBV9, the J gene TRBJ2-2; D gene ambiguous. In germline, CDR1 is SGDLS, CDR2 YYNGEE. V lost 0 bases to trimming and J lost 6 bases, with 3 bases between them. This CDR3 has 12 residues.

In this sample, this clone turned up a few times. The V and J genes are TRBV2 and TRBJ2-2, with 8 positions matching TRBD2. J gave up 4 bases and V 8 bases, and 6 bases lay outside the gene matches. The germline V gene encodes CDR1 SNHLY and CDR2 FYNNEI. This CDR3 is built from 14 residues. CDR3 DNA: TGTGCCAGCTCACGCGGGAGGAGCACCGGGGAGCTGTTTTTT. Translated: CASSRGRSTGELFF.

The chain is built from TRBV7-2 and TRBJ2-3; D not resolved. CDR3 length equals 14 residues. Germline loops: CDR1 SGHTA, CDR2 FQGNSA. Trimming removed 5 bases from V and 2 bases from J, with 11 bases in between. Here the CDR3 DNA reads TGTGCCAGCAGCCCTACGACTGACACAGATACGCAGTATTTT. It yields the protein CASSPTTDTDTQYF.

The genes are TRBV30 and TRBJ1-5; 7 bases line up with TRBD1. In germline, CDR1 is GTSNPN, CDR2 SVGIG (reference sequence). The CDR3 is 15 residues long. The V segment lost 0 bases and the J segment 4 bases; nucleotides outside the gene matches: 6. The CDR3 region is CAWSVHQGENQPQHF. CDR3 coding DNA: TGTGCCTGGAGTGTACATCAGGGGGAGAATCAGCCCCAGCATTTT.

The chain links TRBV24-1 to TRBJ2-5; 12 bases are a match to TRBD2. The CDR3 sequence is 14 residues long. Germline V lookup: CDR1 KGHDR, CDR2 SFDVKD. V dropped 4 bases and J dropped 9; count of bases not matched to a gene: 5. CDR3 coding DNA: TGTGCCACCAGTGACAGGGGGACTAGCGGGCCCCAGTACTTC. Translating it yields CATSDRGTSGPQYF.

The chain links TRBV2 to TRBJ1-5; 8 bases agree with TRBD1. Germline V gene data show CDR1 as SNHLY and CDR2 as FYNNEI. The CDR3 spans 13 residues. V dropped 8 bases and J dropped 6; count of bases not matched to a gene: 6. CDR3: CASSGQVLQPQHF. CDR3 DNA: TGTGCCAGCTCGGGACAGGTTCTTCAGCCCCAGCATTTT.

V gene TRBV30 combines with J gene TRBJ2-7; D is perhaps TRBD2 (6 bases). The V end lost 6 bases, the J end lost 7 bases, and 16 bases lay between the germline ends. Germline CDR1 reads GTSNPN; CDR2 reads SVGIG (reference sequence). The CDR3 sequence is 12 residues long. CDR3 DNA: TGTGCCTGTCCGGGGGTGGGGGAAGAGCAGTACTTC. Its protein is CACPGVGEEQYF.

In this sample, this clone turned up a few times. The chain couples TRBV19 to TRBJ2-4, with a tentative D call TRBD1 (8 bases). Looked up from germline, CDR1 is LNHDA and CDR2 is SQIVND (reference sequence). The CDR3 loop spans 17 amino acids. Trimming took 9 bases from V and 3 from J, leaving 24 bases between them. As DNA, the CDR3 is TGTGCCAGCCGCCAAATCACAGGGGGGGGTGGCAAAAACATTCAGTACTTC. Translating gives CASRQITGGGGKNIQYF. Based on the CDR3 plus reference TRBV19 and TRBJ2-4, the full variable domain is DGGITQSPKYLFRKEGQNVTLSCEQNLNHDAMYWYRQDPGQGLRLIYYSQIVNDFQKGDIAEGYSVSREKKESFPLTVTSAQKNPTAFYLCASRQITGGGGKNIQYFGAGTRLSVL.

The CDR3 sequence: CASSLRGPLRAQHF. The CDR3 DNA follows: TGTGCCAGCAGTTTGAGGGGGCCCTTAAGGGCCCAGCATTTT. The chain recombines TRBV28 with TRBJ1-5; TRBD1 matches 7 bases. J lost 11 bases, V lost 3 bases, and 10 bases had no gene match. CDR1 is MDHEN and CDR2 is SYDVKM in the germline V gene. The CDR3 extends over 14 amino acids.

Note on this clone: At one boundary the junction diverges from the germline segment, which might be a read error. This rearrangement joins TRBV7-7 to TRBJ2-2; 12 nucleotides line up with TRBD2. CDR3 size: 17 residues. Germline V gives CDR1 SSHAT, CDR2 FNYEAQ (reference sequence). In nucleotides, the CDR3 is TGTGCTAGCAGACGAGGGGGTGGACTAGCGGGACCCGGGGAGCTGTTTTTT. It translates to CASRRGGGLAGPGELFF.

The J gene is TRBJ2-3, the V gene TRBV7-9; D perhaps matches TRBD2 (6 bases). Trimming cost V 3 bases and J 3 bases, with 13 bases left between them. Germline V gene lookup returns CDR1 SEHNR and CDR2 FQNEAQ (reference sequence). This CDR3 contains 15 residues. The CDR3 nucleotides are TGTGCCAGCAGCTTTTTTTCCGGGAGAACAGATACGCAGTATTTT. Its translation: CASSFFSGRTDTQYF.

CDR3 DNA sequence: TGTGCCAGCAGCCGTGGACAGTCCAACTATGGCTACACCTTC. Protein: CASSRGQSNYGYTF. The V call is TRBV7-9, the J call TRBJ1-2; maybe TRBD1 (6 bases). V was clipped by 5 bases and J by 2 bases, with 12 bases between them. The CDR3 runs 14 residues. The germline V gene has CDR1 SEHNR and CDR2 FQNEAQ (reference sequence).

DNA of the CDR3: TGTGCCAGTAGTATAGGGACTGGACCGACGTTTGGCTACACCTTC. As protein: CASSIGTGPTFGYTF. This chain uses TRBV19 with TRBJ1-2; D gene unclear. CDR1 and CDR2 (germline): LNHDA, SQIVND (reference sequence). Trimming removed 1 base from V and 7 bases from J, with 16 bases in between. This CDR3 region has 15 residues.

In its sample, this clone was seen a few times. J is TRBJ2-7 and V is TRBV7-8; weak D call: TRBD2 (5 bases). The V end was cut by 7 bases, the J end by 3 bases, with 16 bases between. The length of the CDR3 is 14 residues. Germline CDR1 SGHVS, CDR2 FQNEAQ. This CDR3 reads CASIPLGSVYEQYF. CDR3 bases: TGTGCCAGCATCCCACTAGGGAGTGTCTACGAGCAGTACTTC.

The chain recombines TRBV19 with TRBJ2-1; D remains unclear. Trimming removed 3 bases at V and 6 bases at J, with 9 bases between. The length of the CDR3 is 13 residues. Germline CDR1 LNHDA, CDR2 SQIVND (reference sequence). CDR3 region: CASSISSPNEQFF. The CDR3 coding sequence is TGTGCCAGTAGTATTTCTAGTCCCAATGAGCAGTTCTTC.

In its sample, this clone was seen a few times. The chain uses TRBV5-1 and TRBJ2-7; the D is unclear. Germline V lookup: CDR1 SGHRS, CDR2 YFSETQ. Trimming left V 4 bases short and J 3 bases short, with 11 bases between. The length of the CDR3 is 13 residues. The CDR3: CASSGFDNYEQYF. In DNA, the CDR3 is TGCGCCAGCAGCGGATTTGACAACTACGAGCAGTACTTC. Full variable domain (missing parts from reference TRBV5-1 and TRBJ2-7): KAGVTQTPRYLIKTRGQQVTLSCSPISGHRSVSWYQQTPGQGLQFLFEYFSETQRNKGNFPGRFSGRQFSNSRSEMNVSTLELGDSALYLCASSGFDNYEQYFGPGTRLTVT.

The rearrangement links TRBV7-8 to TRBJ1-6; maybe TRBD1 (5 bases). The CDR3 runs to 14 residues. With 1 base removed from V and 8 bases from J, the gap between germline ends came to 9 bases. From germline, CDR1 is SGHVS and CDR2 FQNEAQ. CDR3 sequence (DNA): TGTGCCAGCAGCTTAGGGACATTGGATTCACCCCTCCACTTT. As protein: CASSLGTLDSPLHF. Filled out from reference TRBV7-8 and TRBJ1-6, the complete variable domain reads GAGVSQSPRYKVAKRGQDVALRCDPISGHVSLFWYQQALGQGPEFLTYFQNEAQLDKSGLPSDRFFAERPEGSVSTLKIQRTQQEDSAVYLCASSLGTLDSPLHFGNGTRLTVT.